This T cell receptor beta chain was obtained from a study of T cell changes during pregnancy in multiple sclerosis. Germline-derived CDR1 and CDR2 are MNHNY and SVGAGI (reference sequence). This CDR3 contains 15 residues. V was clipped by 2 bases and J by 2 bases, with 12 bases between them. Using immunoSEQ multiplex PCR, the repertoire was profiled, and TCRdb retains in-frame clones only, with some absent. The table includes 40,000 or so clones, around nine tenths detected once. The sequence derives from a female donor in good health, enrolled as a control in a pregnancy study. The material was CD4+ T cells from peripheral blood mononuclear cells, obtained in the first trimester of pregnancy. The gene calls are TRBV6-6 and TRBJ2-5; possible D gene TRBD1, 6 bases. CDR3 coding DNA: TGTGCCAGCAGTTACCCTGGCAGGGGTCAAGAGACCCAGTACTTC. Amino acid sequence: CASSYPGRGQETQYF.